This TCR beta chain was captured in a study of T cells in Graves' hyperthyroidism and ophthalmopathy. From approximately 9.1 ml of fresh peripheral blood, PBMCs were isolated. Germline V CDR1 and CDR2: LNHDA, SQIVND (reference sequence). J gave up 5 bases and V 5 bases, and 9 bases lay outside the gene matches. The CDR3 is made up of 15 amino acids. RNA transcripts gave rise to amplified TCR beta CDR3 regions. Carried out on the TCR CDR3, a first-round RT-PCR used the HTBI primer set. Each CDR3 protein is one row after TCRdb ran MiXCR on the multiplex PCR reads. The table shows under 450,000 distinct CDR3 sequences, with 15% to 20% occurring only once.

The chain combines TRBV19 with TRBJ1-1; 9 bases agree with TRBD1. This clonotype originated in a young woman with Graves' hyperthyroidism that later progressed to Graves' ophthalmopathy. Sequences were obtained from blood. The CDR3, as DNA: TGTGCCAGTAGTGACCTACAGGGGGCGGATACTGAAGCTTTCTTT. Protein product: CASSDLQGADTEAFF.